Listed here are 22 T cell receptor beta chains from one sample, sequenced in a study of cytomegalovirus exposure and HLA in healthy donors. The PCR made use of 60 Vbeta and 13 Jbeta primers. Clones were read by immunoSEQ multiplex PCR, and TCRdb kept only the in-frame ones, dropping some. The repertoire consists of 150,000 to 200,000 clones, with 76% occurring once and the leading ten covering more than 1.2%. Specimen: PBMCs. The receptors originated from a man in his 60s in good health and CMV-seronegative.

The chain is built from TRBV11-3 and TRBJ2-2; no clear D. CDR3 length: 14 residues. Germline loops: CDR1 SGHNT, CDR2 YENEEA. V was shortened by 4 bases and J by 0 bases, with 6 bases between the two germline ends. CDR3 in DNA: TGTGCCAGCAGCTCCACTACGAACACCGGGGAGCTGTTTTTT. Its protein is CASSSTTNTGELFF.

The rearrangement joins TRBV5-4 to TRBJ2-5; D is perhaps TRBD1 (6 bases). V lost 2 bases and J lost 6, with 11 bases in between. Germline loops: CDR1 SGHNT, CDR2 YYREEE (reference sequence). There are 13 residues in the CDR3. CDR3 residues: CASSFTGIQTQYF. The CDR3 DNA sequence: TGTGCCAGCAGCTTCACAGGGATTCAGACCCAGTACTTC.

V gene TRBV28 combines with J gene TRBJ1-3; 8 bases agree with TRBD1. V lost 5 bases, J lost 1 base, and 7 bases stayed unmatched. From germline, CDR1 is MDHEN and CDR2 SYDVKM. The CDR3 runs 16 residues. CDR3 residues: CASSPGQGRSGNTIYF. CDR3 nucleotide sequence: TGTGCCAGCAGTCCCGGACAGGGAAGGTCTGGAAACACCATATATTTT.

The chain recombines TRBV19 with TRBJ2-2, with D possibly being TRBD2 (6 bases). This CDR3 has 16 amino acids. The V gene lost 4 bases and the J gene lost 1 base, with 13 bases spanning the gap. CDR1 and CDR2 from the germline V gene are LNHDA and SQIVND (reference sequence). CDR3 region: CASSTTGTVNTGELFF. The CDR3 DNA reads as TGTGCCAGTAGTACTACCGGGACTGTGAACACCGGGGAGCTGTTTTTT.

The CDR3 region is CASLTAGGPWNEQFF. CDR3 DNA sequence: TGTGCCAGCTTGACAGCGGGAGGGCCTTGGAATGAGCAGTTCTTC. The chain joins TRBV27 to TRBJ2-1, with 10 bases that match TRBD2. The germline gives CDR1 MNHEY, CDR2 SMNVEV (reference sequence). This CDR3 spans 15 amino acids. V lost 8 bases to trimming and J lost 7 bases; unmatched junction nucleotides: 11.

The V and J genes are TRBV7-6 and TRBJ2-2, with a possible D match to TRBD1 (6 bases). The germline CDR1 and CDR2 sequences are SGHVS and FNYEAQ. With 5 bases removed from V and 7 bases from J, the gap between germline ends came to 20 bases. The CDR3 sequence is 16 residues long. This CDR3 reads CASSENPTGIFGELFF. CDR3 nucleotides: TGTGCCAGCAGCGAGAATCCTACAGGGATCTTCGGGGAGCTGTTTTTT.

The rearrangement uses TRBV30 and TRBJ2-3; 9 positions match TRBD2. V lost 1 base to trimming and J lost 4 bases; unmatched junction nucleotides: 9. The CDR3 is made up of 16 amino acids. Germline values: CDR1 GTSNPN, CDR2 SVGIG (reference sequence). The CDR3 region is CAWSGLAAIRPDTQYF. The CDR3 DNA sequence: TGTGCCTGGAGTGGACTAGCGGCCATACGGCCAGATACGCAGTATTTT. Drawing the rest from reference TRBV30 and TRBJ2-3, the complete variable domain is SQTIHQWPATLVQPVGSPLSLECTVEGTSNPNLYWYRQAAGRGLQLLFYSVGIGQISSEVPQNLSASRPQDRQFILSSKKLLLSDSGFYLCAWSGLAAIRPDTQYFGPGTRLTVL.

CDR3 bases: TGTGCCAGCAGTTCAGCGGGTCAAGAGACCCAGTACTTC. It specifies CASSSAGQETQYF. V usage is TRBV28 and J usage is TRBJ2-5; D might be TRBD2 (6 bases). Trimming pared 4 bases from V and 2 bases from J, leaving 8 bases between. There are 13 residues in the CDR3. The germline V gene encodes CDR1 MDHEN and CDR2 SYDVKM.

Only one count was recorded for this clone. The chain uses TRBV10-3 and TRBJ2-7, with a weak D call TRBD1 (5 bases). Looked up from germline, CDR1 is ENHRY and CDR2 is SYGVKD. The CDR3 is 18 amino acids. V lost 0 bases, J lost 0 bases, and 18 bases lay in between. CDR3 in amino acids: CAISESTSGRASSYEQYF. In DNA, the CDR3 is TGTGCCATCAGTGAGTCGACGTCGGGCAGGGCGAGCTCCTACGAGCAGTACTTC.

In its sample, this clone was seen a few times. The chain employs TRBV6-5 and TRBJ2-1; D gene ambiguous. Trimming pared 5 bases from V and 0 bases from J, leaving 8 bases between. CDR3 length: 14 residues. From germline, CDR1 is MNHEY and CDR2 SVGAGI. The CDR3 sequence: CASSRTTSYNEQFF. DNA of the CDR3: TGTGCCAGCAGTCGTACTACCTCCTACAATGAGCAGTTCTTC.

The CDR3 coding sequence is TGTGCCAGCAGCTTCGTAGCGGGGGGTTCCTACAATGAGCAGTTCTTC. This codes for CASSFVAGGSYNEQFF. V usage is TRBV7-6 and J usage is TRBJ2-1; 10 bases are shared with TRBD2. Germline-derived CDR1 and CDR2 are SGHVS and FNYEAQ. Trimming took 3 bases from V and 1 from J; bases not matched to a gene: 3. This CDR3 contains 16 residues.

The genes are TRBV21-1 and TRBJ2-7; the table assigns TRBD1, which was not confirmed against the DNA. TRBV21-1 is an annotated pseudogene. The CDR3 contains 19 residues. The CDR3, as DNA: TGTGCCAGCAGCAAAATTGGTCACCCGGGACAGGGTAATCACTACGAGCAGTACTTC. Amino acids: CASSKIGHPGQGNHYEQYF.

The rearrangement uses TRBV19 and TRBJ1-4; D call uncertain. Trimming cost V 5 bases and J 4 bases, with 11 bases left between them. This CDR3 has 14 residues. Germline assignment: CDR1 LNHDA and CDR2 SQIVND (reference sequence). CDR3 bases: TGTGCCAGTAGTGAGCAGGCTATTAATGAAAAACTGTTTTTT. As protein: CASSEQAINEKLFF.

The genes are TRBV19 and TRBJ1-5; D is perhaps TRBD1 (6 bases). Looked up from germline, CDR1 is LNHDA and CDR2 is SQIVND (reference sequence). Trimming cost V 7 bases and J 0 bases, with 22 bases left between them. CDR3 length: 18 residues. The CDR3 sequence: CASTETDRSFYSNQPQHF. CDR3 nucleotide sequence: TGTGCCAGTACCGAGACCGACAGGAGCTTTTATAGCAATCAGCCCCAGCATTTT.

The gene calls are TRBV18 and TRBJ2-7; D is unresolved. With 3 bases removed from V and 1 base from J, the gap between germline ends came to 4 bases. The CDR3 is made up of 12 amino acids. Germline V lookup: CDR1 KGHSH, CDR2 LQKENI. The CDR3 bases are TGTGCCAGCTCACCTATGTCCTACGAGCAGTACTTC. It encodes CASSPMSYEQYF.

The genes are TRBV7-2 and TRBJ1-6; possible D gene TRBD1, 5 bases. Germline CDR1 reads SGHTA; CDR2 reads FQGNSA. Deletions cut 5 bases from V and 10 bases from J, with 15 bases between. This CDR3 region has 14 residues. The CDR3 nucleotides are TGTGCCAGCAGCCCCCCAGGGTCCTACTCACCCCTCCACTTT. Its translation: CASSPPGSYSPLHF.

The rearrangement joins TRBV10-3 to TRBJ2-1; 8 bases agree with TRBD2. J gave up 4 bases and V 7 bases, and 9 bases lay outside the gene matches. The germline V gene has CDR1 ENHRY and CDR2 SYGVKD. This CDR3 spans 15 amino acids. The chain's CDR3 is CAIKGSAGGYNEQFF. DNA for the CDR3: TGTGCCATCAAGGGTAGTGCGGGAGGATACAATGAGCAGTTCTTC.

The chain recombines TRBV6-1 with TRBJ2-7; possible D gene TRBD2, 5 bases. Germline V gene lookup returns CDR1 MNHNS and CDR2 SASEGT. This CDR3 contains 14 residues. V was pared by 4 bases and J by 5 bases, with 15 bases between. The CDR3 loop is CASSGSAAVNEQYF. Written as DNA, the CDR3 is TGTGCCAGCAGTGGAAGCGCAGCGGTTAACGAGCAGTACTTC.

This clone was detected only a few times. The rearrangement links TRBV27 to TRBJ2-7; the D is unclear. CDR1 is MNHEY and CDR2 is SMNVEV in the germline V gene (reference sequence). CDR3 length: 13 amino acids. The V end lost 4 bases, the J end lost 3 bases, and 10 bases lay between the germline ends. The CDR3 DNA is TGTGCCAGCAGTTCCCCGAGGTACTACGAGCAGTACTTC. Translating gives CASSSPRYYEQYF.

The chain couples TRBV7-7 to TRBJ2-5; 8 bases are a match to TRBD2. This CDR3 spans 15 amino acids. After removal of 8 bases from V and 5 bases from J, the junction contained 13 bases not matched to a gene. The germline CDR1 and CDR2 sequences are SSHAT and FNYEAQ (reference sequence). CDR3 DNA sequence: TGTGCCAGCGCCAGTCGAGTAGCGGGATTTGAGACCCAGTACTTC. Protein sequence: CASASRVAGFETQYF.

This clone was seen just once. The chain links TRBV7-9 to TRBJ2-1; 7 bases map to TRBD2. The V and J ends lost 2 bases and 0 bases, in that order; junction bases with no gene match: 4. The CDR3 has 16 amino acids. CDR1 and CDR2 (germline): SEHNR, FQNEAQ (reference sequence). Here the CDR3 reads CASSLQRGYSYNEQFF. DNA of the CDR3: TGTGCCAGCAGCTTACAGCGGGGATACTCCTACAATGAGCAGTTCTTC. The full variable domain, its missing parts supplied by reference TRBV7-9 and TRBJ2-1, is DTGVSQNPRHKITKRGQNVTFRCDPISEHNRLYWYRQTLGQGPEFLTYFQNEAQLEKSRLLSDRFSAERPKGSFSTLEIQRTEQGDSAMYLCASSLQRGYSYNEQFFGPGTRLTVL.

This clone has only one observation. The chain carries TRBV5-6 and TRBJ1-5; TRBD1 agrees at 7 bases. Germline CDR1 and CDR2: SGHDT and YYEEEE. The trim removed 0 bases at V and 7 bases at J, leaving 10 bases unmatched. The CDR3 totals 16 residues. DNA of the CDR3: TGTGCCAGCAGCTTGGCGTGGCAGGGGGACGAACAGCCCCAGCATTTT. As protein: CASSLAWQGDEQPQHF.